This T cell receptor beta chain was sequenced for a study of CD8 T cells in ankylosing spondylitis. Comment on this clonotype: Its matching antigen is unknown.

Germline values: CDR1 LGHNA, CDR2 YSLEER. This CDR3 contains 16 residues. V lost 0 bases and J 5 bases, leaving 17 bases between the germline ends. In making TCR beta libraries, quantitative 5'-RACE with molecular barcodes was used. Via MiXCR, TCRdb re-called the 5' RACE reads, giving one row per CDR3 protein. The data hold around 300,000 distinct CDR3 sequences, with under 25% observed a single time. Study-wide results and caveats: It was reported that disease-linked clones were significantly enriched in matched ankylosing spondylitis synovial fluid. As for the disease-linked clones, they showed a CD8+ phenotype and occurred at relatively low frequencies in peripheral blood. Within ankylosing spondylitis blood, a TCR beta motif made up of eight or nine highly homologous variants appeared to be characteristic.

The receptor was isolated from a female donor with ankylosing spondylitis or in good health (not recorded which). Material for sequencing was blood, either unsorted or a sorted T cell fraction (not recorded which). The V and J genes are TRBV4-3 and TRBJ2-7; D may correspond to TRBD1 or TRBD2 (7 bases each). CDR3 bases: TGCGCCAGCAGCCAAGAATGGGAGGGGGCGTGGGACGAGCAGTACTTC. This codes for CASSQEWEGAWDEQYF.